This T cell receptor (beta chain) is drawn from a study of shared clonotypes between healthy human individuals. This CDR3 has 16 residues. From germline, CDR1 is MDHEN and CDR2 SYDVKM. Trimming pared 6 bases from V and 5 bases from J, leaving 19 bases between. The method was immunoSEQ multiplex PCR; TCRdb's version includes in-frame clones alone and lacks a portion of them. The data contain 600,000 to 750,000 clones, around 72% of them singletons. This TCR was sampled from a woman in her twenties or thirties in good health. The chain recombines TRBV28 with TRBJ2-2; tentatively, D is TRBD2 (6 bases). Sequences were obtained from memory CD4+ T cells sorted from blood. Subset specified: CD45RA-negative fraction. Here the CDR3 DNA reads TGTGCCAGCAGGTCCCGTTATCCGACTAGTACCGGGGAGCTGTTTTTT. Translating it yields CASRSRYPTSTGELFF.